This T cell receptor (beta chain) was found in a study of cytomegalovirus exposure and HLA in healthy donors. Germline V CDR1 and CDR2: SGHRS, YFSETQ. With 4 bases clipped from V and 2 bases from J, the junction kept 11 bases outside the gene matches. The length of the CDR3 is 17 residues. Study observations and caveats: Cytomegalovirus association was listed for about 170 TCR beta chains.

About this clone itself: What it binds is unknown.

In the PCR, 60 Vbeta and 13 Jbeta primers were used. Measured with immunoSEQ multiplex PCR; TCRdb has only the in-frame clones, and not every one. This table holds under 85,000 clones, about four fifths found once. This sequence joins TRBV5-1 and TRBJ2-3, with 9 bases aligning to TRBD2. This sequence originates from a woman in her thirties in good health and CMV-seronegative. The sequenced sample was PBMCs. The CDR3 region is CASSPGTSLFDTDTQYF. The CDR3 nucleotides are TGCGCCAGCAGCCCCGGGACTAGCTTATTCGACACAGATACGCAGTATTTT. Complete variable domain (other parts from reference TRBV5-1 and TRBJ2-3): KAGVTQTPRYLIKTRGQQVTLSCSPISGHRSVSWYQQTPGQGLQFLFEYFSETQRNKGNFPGRFSGRQFSNSRSEMNVSTLELGDSALYLCASSPGTSLFDTDTQYFGPGTRLTVL.